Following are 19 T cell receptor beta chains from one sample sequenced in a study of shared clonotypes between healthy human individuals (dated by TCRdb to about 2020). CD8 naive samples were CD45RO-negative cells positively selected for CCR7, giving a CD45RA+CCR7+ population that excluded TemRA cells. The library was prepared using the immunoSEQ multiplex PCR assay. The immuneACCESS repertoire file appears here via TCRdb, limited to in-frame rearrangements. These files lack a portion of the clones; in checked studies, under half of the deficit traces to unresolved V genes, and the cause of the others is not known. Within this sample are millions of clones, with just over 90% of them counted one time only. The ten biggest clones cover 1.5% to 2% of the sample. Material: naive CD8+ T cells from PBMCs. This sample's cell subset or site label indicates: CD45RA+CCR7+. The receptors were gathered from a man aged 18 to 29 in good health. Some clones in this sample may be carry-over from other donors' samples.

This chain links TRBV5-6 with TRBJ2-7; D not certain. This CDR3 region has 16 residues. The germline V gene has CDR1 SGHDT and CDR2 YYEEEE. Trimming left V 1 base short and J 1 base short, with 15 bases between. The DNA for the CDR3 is TGTGCCAGCAGCTTGTGGGTCTTAGGCAGATCCTACGAGCAGTACTTC. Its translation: CASSLWVLGRSYEQYF.

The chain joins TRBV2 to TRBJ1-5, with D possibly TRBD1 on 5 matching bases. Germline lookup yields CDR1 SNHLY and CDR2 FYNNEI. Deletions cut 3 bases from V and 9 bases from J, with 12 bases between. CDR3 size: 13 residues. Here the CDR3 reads CASSEAEGRPQHF. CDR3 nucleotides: TGTGCCAGCAGTGAGGCCGAGGGGCGGCCCCAGCATTTT.

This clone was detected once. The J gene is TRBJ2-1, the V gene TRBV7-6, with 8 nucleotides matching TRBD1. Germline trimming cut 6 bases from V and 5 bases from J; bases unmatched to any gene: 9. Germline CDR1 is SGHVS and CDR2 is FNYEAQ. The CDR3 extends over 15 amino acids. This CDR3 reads CASSLELGQDNEQFF. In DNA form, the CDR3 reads TGTGCCAGCAGTCTCGAACTGGGACAGGACAATGAGCAGTTCTTC.

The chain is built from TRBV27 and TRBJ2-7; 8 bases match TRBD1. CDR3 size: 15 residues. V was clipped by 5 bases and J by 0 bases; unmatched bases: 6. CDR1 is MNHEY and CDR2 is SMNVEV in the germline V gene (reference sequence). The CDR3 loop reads CASSPRQGSSYEQYF. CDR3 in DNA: TGTGCCAGCAGTCCCAGACAGGGGAGCTCCTACGAGCAGTACTTC.

The CDR3 reads CASSFLWDTEAFF. The CDR3, as DNA: TGTGCCAGCAGTTTTCTATGGGACACTGAAGCTTTCTTT. This sequence joins TRBV27 and TRBJ1-1, with D unresolved. The CDR3 loop spans 13 amino acids. V was cut by 3 bases and J by 3 bases, with 8 bases left in between. From germline, CDR1 is MNHEY and CDR2 SMNVEV (reference sequence).

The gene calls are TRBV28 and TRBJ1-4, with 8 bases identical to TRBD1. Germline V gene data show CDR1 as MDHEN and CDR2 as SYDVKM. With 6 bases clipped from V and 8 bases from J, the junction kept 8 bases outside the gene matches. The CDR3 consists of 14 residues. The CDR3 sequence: CASRTDRENEKLFF. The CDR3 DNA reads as TGTGCCAGCAGGACGGACAGGGAAAACGAAAAACTGTTTTTT.

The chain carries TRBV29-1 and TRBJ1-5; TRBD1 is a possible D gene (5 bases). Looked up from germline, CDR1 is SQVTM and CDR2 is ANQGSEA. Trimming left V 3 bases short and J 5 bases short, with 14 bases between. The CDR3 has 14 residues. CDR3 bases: TGCAGCGTTGAGACTCCCAGAGGGGATCAGCCCCAGCATTTT. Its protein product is CSVETPRGDQPQHF.

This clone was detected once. For the CDR3, the DNA is TGCAGCGGCAAAACAGGGTTAGGGGGCTACACCTTC. This sequence encodes CSGKTGLGGYTF. J is TRBJ1-2 and V is TRBV29-1; weak D call: TRBD1 (6 bases). The CDR3 totals 12 residues. Germline V gene data show CDR1 as SQVTM and CDR2 as ANQGSEA. V was pared by 7 bases and J by 8 bases, with 17 bases between.

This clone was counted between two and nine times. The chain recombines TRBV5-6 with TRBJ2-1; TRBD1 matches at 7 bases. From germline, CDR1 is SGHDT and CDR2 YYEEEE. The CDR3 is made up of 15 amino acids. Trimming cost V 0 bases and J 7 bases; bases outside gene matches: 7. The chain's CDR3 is CASSLETGKGNEQFF. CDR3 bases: TGTGCCAGCAGCTTGGAGACAGGGAAAGGGAATGAGCAGTTCTTC.

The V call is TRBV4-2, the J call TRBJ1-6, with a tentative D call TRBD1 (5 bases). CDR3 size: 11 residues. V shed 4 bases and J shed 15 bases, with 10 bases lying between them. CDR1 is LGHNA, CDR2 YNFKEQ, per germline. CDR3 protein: CASSPGVDLHF. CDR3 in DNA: TGTGCCAGCAGCCCGGGGGTAGACCTCCACTTT.

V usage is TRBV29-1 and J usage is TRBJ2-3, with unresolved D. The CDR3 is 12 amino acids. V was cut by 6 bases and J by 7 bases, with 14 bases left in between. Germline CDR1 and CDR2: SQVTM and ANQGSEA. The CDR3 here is CSVSPGGYTQYF. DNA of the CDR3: TGCAGCGTCTCCCCCGGCGGTTATACGCAGTATTTT.

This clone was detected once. The CDR3 here is CASSRQGRNEQFF. CDR3 DNA: TGTGCCAGCAGCCGACAGGGTCGGAATGAGCAGTTCTTC. The rearrangement joins TRBV7-9 to TRBJ2-1; TRBD1 matches 7 bases. V gave up 5 bases and J gave up 7 bases; unmatched junction bases: 5. Germline CDR1 reads SEHNR; CDR2 reads FQNEAQ (reference sequence). CDR3 length: 13 amino acids.

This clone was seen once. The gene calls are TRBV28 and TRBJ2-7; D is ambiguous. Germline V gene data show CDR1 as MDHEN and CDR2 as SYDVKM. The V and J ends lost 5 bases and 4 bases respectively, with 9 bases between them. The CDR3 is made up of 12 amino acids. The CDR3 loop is CASSLTEYEQYF. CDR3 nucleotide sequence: TGTGCCAGCAGTCTTACGGAATACGAGCAGTACTTC. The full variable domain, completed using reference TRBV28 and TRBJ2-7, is DVKVTQSSRYLVKRTGEKVFLECVQDMDHENMFWYRQDPGLGLRLIYFSYDVKMKEKGDIPEGYSVSREKKERFSLILESASTNQTSMYLCASSLTEYEQYFGPGTRLTVT.

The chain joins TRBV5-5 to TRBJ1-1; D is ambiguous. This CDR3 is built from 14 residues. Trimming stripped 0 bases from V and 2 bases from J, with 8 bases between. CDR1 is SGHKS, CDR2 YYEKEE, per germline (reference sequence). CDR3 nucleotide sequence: TGTGCCAGCAGCTTGGGCACCCAAAACACTGAAGCTTTCTTT. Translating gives CASSLGTQNTEAFF.

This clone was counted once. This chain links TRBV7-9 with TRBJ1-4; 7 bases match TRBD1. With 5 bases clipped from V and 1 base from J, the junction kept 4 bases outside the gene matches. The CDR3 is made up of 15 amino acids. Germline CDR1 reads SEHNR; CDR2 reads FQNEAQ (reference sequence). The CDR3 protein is CASSNTGETNEKLFF. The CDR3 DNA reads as TGTGCCAGCAGCAACACAGGGGAAACTAATGAAAAACTGTTTTTT.

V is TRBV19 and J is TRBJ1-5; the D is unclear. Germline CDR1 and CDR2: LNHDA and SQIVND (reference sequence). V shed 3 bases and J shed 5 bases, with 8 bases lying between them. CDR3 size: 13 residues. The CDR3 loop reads CASSMWLYQPQHF. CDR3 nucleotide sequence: TGTGCCAGTAGTATGTGGCTCTATCAGCCCCAGCATTTT.

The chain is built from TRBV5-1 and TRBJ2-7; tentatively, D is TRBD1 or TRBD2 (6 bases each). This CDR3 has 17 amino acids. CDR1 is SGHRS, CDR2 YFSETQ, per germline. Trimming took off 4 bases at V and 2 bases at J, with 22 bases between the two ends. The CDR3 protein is CASSGYAGTSKPYEQYF. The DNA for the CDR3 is TGCGCCAGCAGCGGATACGCGGGGACAAGTAAACCCTACGAGCAGTACTTC.

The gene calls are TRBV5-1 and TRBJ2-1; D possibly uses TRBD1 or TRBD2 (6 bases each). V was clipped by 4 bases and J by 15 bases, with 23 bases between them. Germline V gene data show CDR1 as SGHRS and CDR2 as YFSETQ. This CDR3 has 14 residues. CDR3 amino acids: CASSAIGGTSFGFF. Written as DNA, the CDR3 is TGCGCCAGCAGCGCCATTGGGGGGACAAGCTTTGGGTTCTTC.

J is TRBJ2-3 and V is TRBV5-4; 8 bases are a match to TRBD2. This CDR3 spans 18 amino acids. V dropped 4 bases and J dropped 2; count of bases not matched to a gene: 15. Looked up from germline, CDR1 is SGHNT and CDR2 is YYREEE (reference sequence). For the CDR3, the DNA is TGTGCCAGCAGCCATCCCACGGGAGGGGGGCACGTCACAGATACGCAGTATTTT. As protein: CASSHPTGGGHVTDTQYF.